A single sample is the source of the 2 T cell receptor beta chains below, sequenced in a study of multiple sclerosis patients with progressive multifocal leukoencephalopathy. Time point meaning: before natalizumab initiation. Data came from immunoSEQ multiplex PCR; TCRdb stores just in-frame clones and leaves some out. The sample carries some 30,000 clones, more than 70% recorded once. The sample comprised PBMCs. These receptors originate from a human donor with multiple sclerosis.

The count of this clone is one. The V call is TRBV13, the J call TRBJ1-2; possible D gene TRBD1, 6 bases. The germline V gene has CDR1 PRHDT and CDR2 FYEKMQ (reference sequence). The CDR3 loop spans 15 amino acids. The V end was cut by 6 bases, the J end by 3 bases, with 17 bases between. CDR3: CASRNWGQRDYGYTF. The CDR3, as DNA: TGTGCCAGCAGGAACTGGGGGCAACGTGACTATGGCTACACCTTC.

J is TRBJ2-7 and V is TRBV6-1; 9 nucleotides agree with TRBD2. V lost 6 bases to trimming and J lost 2 bases; unmatched junction nucleotides: 5. In germline, CDR1 is MNHNS, CDR2 SASEGT. The CDR3 consists of 14 residues. The CDR3 reads CASRIAGETYEQYF. The CDR3, as DNA: TGTGCCAGCAGGATAGCGGGGGAGACCTACGAGCAGTACTTC.